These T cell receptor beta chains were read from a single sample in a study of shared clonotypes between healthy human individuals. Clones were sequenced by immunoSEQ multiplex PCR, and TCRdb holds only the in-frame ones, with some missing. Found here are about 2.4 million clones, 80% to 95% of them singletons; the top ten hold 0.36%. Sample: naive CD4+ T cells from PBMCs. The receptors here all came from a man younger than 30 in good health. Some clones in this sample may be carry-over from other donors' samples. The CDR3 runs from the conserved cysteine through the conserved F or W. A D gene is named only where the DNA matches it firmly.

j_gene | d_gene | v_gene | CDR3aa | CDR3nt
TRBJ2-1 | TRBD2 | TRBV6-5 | CASSARGVDEQFF | TGTGCCAGCAGCGCACGGGGGGTCGATGAGCAGTTCTTC
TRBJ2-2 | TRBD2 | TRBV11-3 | CASSSLAGATGELFF | TGTGCCAGCAGCTCCCTAGCGGGAGCCACCGGGGAGCTGTTTTTT
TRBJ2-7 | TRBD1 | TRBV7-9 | CASSFSQGVYEQYF | TGTGCCAGCAGCTTTAGTCAGGGGGTCTACGAGCAGTACTTC
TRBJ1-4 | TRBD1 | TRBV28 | CASIDNRQGGEKLFF | TGTGCCAGCATAGATAATAGACAGGGAGGGGAAAAACTGTTTTTT
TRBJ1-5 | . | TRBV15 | CATSREPGASDQPQHF | TGTGCCACCAGCAGAGAACCGGGTGCCAGCGATCAGCCCCAGCATTTT
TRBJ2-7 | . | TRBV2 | CASGGSYEQYF | TGTGCCAGCGGGGGTTCCTACGAGCAGTACTTC
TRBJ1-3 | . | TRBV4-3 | CASSQGSGNTIYF | TGCGCCAGCAGCCAAGGCTCTGGAAACACCATATATTTT
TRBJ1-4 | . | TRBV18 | CASSPRIGDKNEKLFF | TGTGCCAGCTCACCCCGAATTGGGGACAAGAATGAAAAACTGTTTTTT
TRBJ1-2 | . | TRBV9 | CASSVEERDYGYTF | TGTGCCAGCAGCGTAGAGGAGAGAGACTATGGCTACACCTTC
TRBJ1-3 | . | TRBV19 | CASSIGRSDFSGNTIYF | TGTGCCAGTAGTATTGGGAGGTCAGACTTCTCTGGAAACACCATATATTTT